Described below is a single TCR beta chain sequence and its context. CDR3 size: 16 residues. Trimming took off 5 bases at V and 0 bases at J, with 14 bases between the two ends. Germline CDR1 MNHEY, CDR2 SMNVEV (reference sequence). The entry originates in a study of blood T cell repertoires in COVID-19. Using immunoSEQ multiplex PCR, the repertoire was profiled, and TCRdb retains in-frame clones only, with some absent. The sample yields tens of thousands of clones, approximately 94% seen once. The V call is TRBV27, the J call TRBJ2-1; D is undetermined. Sample: peripheral blood. This clonotype was obtained from a man aged 50 to 60 with COVID-19, enrolled during active disease. The CDR3 region is CASSQTYRSSYNEQFF. CDR3 DNA: TGTGCCAGCAGTCAAACATATAGGAGCTCCTACAATGAGCAGTTCTTC.